This TCR beta chain came from a study of blood T cell repertoires in COVID-19. About the research overall: From the United States, Italy and Spain came samples of acute and convalescent COVID-19. Nucleic acid was either cDNA or gDNA, and it came from T cells, B-cell-depleted T cells, or PBMCs.

In the original workflow: Reference gene primer amplification yielded estimated nucleated cell counts. Sequenced by immunoSEQ multiplex PCR; TCRdb stores in-frame clones only, minus some. Clone size and V and J calls were adopted from that table, with D and trimming inferred from the DNA. The sample has about 72,000 clones, 90% to 95% seen once. The V gene's germline CDR1 is MNHNS and CDR2 SASEGT. V lost 3 bases and J lost 5, with 14 bases in between. The CDR3 length is 15 residues. The V gene is TRBV6-1, the J gene TRBJ2-1; tentative D call: TRBD1 (6 bases). The source material was peripheral blood. The sequence was collected from a human donor in a cohort sampled during active COVID-19. CDR3 in DNA: TGTGCCAGCAGTGAGGGGGCAGATTACGACAATGAGCAGTTCTTC. The encoded protein is CASSEGADYDNEQFF.